This T cell receptor beta chain comes out of a study of cytomegalovirus exposure and HLA in healthy donors. General study findings and limits: Associated with cytomegalovirus, according to the listing, were 170 or so TCR beta chains. In an earlier analysis, in 540 or so donors, most V segments appeared productive either ~90% or ~30% of the time. Later analysis showed TCR association rates varying by HLA locus, highest for DRB1 and lowest for HLA-C.

With respect to this clone: Its target is not known.

The primer mix had 60 Vbeta and 13 Jbeta primers. TCRdb keeps only in-frame clones here, not all; method: immunoSEQ multiplex PCR. The repertoire table contains roughly 150,000 clones. Healthy bone marrow donors made up the donor group. The ends were cut back, 4 bases at V and 4 bases at J, with 7 bases in the middle. From germline, CDR1 is MNHNS and CDR2 SASEGT. The CDR3 runs to 12 residues. The sequence derives from a woman aged 50 to 60 in good health and CMV-seronegative. Sequencing was carried out using PBMCs. V and J are TRBV6-1 and TRBJ1-2; no clear D. The CDR3 DNA reads TGTGCCAGCAGTGGCGGGATCTATGGCTACACCTTC. Amino acid sequence: CASSGGIYGYTF.